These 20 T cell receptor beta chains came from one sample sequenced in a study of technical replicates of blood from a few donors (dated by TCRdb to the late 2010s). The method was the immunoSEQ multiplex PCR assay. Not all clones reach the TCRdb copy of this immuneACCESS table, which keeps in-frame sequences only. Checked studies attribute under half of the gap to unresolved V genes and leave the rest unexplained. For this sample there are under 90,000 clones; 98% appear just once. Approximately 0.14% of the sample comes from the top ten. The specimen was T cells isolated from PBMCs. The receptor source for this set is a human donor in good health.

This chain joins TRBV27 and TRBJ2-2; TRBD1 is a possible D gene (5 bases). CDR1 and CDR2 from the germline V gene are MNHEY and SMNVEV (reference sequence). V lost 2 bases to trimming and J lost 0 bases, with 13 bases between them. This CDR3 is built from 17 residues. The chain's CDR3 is CASSLILTASNTGELFF. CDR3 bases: TGTGCCAGCAGTTTAATCCTGACAGCTTCGAACACCGGGGAGCTGTTTTTT.

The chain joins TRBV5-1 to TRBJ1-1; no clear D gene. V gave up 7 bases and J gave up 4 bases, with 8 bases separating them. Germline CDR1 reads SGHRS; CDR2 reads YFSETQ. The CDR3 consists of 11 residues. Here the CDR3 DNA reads TGCGCCAGCTTCCGAGGCACTGAAGCTTTCTTT. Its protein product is CASFRGTEAFF. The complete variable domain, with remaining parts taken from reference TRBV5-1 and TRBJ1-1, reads KAGVTQTPRYLIKTRGQQVTLSCSPISGHRSVSWYQQTPGQGLQFLFEYFSETQRNKGNFPGRFSGRQFSNSRSEMNVSTLELGDSALYLCASFRGTEAFFGQGTRLTVV.

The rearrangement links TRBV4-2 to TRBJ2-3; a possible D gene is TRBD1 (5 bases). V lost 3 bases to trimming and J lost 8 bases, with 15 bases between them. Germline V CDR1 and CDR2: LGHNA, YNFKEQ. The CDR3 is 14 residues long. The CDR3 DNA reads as TGTGCCAGCAGCCACTTAGGGGCTCAGGGTACGCAGTATTTT. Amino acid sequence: CASSHLGAQGTQYF.

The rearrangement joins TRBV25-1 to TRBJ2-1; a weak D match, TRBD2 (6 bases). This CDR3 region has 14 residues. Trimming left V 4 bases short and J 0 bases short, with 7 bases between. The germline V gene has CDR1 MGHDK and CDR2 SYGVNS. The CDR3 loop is CASSVGGSYNEQFF. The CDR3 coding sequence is TGTGCCAGCAGTGTGGGGGGCTCCTACAATGAGCAGTTCTTC.

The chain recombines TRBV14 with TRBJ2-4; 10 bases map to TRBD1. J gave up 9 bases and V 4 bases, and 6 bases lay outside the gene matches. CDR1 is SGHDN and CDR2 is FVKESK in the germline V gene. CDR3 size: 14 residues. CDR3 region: CASSLDRGSRIQYF. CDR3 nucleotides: TGTGCCAGCAGCCTGGACAGGGGGTCCCGCATTCAGTACTTC.

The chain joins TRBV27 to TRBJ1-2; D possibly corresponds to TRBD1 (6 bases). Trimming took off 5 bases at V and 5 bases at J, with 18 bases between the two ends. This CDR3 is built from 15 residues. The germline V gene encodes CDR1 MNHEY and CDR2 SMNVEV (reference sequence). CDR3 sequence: CASSPLTGQIYGYTF. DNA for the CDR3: TGTGCCAGCAGTCCACTGACAGGCCAGATTTATGGCTACACCTTC.

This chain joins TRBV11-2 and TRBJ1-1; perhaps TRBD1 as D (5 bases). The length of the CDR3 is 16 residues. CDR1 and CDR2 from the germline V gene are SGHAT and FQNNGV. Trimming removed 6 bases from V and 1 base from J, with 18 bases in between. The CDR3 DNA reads TGTGCCAGCAGTTCGACTTTTGGGGGAGGGAACACTGAAGCTTTCTTT. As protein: CASSSTFGGGNTEAFF.

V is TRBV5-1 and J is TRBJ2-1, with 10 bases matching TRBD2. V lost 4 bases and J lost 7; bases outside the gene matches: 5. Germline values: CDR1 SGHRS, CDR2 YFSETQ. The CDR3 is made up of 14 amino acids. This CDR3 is CASSLGTSANEQFF. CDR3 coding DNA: TGCGCCAGCAGCCTCGGGACTAGCGCAAATGAGCAGTTCTTC.

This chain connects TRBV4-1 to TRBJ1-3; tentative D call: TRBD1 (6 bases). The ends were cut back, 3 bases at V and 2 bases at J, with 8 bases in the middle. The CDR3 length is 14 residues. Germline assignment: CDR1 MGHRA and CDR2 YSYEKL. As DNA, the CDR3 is TGCGCCAGCAGCCACACAGGGCCTGGAAACACCATATATTTT. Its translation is CASSHTGPGNTIYF.

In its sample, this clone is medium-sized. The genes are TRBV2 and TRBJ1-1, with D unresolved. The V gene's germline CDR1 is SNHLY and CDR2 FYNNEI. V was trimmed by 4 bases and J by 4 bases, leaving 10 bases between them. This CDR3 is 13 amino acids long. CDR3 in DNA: TGTGCCAGCAGTGGGGCCCCATCCACTGAAGCTTTCTTT. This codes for CASSGAPSTEAFF. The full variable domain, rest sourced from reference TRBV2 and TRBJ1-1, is EPEVTQTPSHQVTQMGQEVILRCVPISNHLYFYWYRQILGQKVEFLVSFYNNEISEKSEIFDDQFSVERPDGSNFTLKIRSTKLEDSAMYFCASSGAPSTEAFFGQGTRLTVV.

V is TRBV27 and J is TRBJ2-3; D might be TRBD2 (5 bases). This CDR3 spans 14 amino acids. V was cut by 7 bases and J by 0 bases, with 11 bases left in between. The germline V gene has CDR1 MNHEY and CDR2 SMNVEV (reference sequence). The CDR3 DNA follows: TGTGCCAGCACGCCGACTATAAGCACAGATACGCAGTATTTT. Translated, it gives CASTPTISTDTQYF.

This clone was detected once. In DNA form, the CDR3 reads TGTGCCAGCAGTCCCGGGACAGGGATTGTGGCTAATGAAAAACTGTTTTTT. Translating gives CASSPGTGIVANEKLFF. V is TRBV28 and J is TRBJ1-4, with 9 bases aligning to TRBD1. The CDR3 is made up of 17 amino acids. Germline V lookup: CDR1 MDHEN, CDR2 SYDVKM. The trim removed 5 bases at V and 3 bases at J, leaving 10 bases unmatched. The whole variable domain, filled in from reference TRBV28 and TRBJ1-4, reads DVKVTQSSRYLVKRTGEKVFLECVQDMDHENMFWYRQDPGLGLRLIYFSYDVKMKEKGDIPEGYSVSREKKERFSLILESASTNQTSMYLCASSPGTGIVANEKLFFGSGTQLSVL.

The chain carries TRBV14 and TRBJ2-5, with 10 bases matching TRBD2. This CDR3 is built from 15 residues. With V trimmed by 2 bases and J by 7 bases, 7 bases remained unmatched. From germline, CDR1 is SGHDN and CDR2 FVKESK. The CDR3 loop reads CASSQTAGGLGTQYF. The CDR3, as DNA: TGTGCCAGCAGCCAAACAGCGGGGGGGCTCGGGACCCAGTACTTC.

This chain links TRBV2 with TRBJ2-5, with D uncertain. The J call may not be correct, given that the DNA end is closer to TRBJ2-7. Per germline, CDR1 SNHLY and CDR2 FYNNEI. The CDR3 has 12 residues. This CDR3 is CASSVSNYEQYF. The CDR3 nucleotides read TGTGCCAGCAGTGTGAGCAACTACGAGCAGTACTTC.

This chain's CDR3 is CASGLGGRDFHNEQFF. For the CDR3, the DNA is TGTGCTAGTGGTTTGGGGGGGAGGGACTTTCACAATGAGCAGTTCTTC. The chain links TRBV12-5 to TRBJ2-1; 7 bases fit TRBD2. CDR1 and CDR2 from the germline V gene are LGHNT and FRNRAP. The CDR3 consists of 16 residues. Unmatched junction bases numbered 8, after V lost 1 base and J lost 5 bases.

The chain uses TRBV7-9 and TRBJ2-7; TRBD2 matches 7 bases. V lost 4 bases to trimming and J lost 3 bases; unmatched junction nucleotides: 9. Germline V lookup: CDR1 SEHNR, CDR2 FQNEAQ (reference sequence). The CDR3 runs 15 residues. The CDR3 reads CASSSHRGVNYEQYF. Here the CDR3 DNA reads TGTGCCAGCAGCTCGCACCGGGGGGTTAACTACGAGCAGTACTTC.

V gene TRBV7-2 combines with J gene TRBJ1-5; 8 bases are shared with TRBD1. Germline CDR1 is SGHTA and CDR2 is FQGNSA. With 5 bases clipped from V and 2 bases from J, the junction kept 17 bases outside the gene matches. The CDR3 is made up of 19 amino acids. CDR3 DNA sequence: TGTGCCAGCAGCCTAACACCGAACATAGACAGGGGCGGCAATCAGCCCCAGCATTTT. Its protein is CASSLTPNIDRGGNQPQHF.

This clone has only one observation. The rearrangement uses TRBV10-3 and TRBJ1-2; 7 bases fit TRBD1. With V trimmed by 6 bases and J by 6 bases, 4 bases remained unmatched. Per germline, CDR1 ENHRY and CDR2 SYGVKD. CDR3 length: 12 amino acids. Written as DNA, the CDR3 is TGTGCCATCAGGATTGACAGGGATGGCTACACCTTC. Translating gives CAIRIDRDGYTF.

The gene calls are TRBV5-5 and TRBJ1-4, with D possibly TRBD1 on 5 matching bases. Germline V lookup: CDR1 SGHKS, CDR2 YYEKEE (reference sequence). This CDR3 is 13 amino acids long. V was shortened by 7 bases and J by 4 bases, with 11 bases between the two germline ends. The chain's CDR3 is CASATRVNEKLFF. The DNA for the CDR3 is TGTGCCAGCGCAACCAGGGTTAATGAAAAACTGTTTTTT.

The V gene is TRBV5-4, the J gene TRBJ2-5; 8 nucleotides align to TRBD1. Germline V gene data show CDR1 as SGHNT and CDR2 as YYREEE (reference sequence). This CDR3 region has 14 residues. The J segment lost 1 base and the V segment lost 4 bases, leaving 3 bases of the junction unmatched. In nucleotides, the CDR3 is TGTGCCAGCAGCCCAGGGGGCGTCCAAGAGACCCAGTACTTC. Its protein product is CASSPGGVQETQYF.